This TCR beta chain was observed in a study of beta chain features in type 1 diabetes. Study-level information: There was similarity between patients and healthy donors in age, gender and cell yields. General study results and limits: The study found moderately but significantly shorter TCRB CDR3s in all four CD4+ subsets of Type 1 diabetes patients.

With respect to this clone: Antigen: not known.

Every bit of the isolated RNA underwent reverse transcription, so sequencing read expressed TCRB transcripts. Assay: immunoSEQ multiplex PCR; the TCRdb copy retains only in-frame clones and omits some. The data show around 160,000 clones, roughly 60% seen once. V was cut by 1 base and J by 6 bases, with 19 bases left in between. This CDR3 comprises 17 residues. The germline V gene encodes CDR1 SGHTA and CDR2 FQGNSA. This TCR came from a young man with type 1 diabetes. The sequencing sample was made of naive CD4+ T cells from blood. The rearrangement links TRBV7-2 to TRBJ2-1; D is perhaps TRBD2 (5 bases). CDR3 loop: CASSLELQRGTSNEQFF. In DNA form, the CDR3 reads TGTGCCAGCAGCTTAGAGTTACAAAGAGGAACTAGCAATGAGCAGTTCTTC.